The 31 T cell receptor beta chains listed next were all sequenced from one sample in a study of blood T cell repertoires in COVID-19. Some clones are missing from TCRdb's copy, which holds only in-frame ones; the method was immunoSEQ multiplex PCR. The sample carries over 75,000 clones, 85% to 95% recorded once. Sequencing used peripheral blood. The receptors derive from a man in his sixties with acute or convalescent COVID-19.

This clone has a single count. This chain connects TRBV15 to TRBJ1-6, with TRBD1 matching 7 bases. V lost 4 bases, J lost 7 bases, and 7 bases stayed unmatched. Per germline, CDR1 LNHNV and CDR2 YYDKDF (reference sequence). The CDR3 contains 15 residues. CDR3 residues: CATSIVRGQNSPLHF. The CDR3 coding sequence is TGTGCCACCAGCATAGTAAGGGGGCAGAATTCACCCCTCCACTTT.

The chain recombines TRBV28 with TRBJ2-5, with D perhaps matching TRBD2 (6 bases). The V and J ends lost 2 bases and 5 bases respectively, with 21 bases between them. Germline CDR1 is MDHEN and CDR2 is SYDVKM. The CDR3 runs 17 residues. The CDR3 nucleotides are TGTGCCAGCAGTTTACCCGGCGCGCCGGCAGGGAGGGAGACCCAGTACTTC. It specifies CASSLPGAPAGRETQYF.

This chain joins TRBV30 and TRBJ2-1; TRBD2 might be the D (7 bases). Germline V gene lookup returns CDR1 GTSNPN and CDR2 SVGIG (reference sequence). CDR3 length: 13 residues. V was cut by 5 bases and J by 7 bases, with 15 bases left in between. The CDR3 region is CAWGTGRENEQFF. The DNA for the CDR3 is TGTGCCTGGGGCACAGGGAGGGAAAATGAGCAGTTCTTC.

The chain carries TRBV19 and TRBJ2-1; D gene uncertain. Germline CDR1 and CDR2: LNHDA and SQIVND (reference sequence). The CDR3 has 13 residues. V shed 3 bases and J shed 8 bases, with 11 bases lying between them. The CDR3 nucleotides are TGTGCCAGTAGTATGAACCGCGAGGATGAGCAGTTCTTC. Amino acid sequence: CASSMNREDEQFF.

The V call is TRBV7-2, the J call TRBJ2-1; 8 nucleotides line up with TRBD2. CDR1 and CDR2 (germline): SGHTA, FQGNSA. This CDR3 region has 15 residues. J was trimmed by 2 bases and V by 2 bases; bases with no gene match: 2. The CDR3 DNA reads TGTGCCAGCAGCTTACTAGCGGGTCCCTACAATGAGCAGTTCTTC. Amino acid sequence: CASSLLAGPYNEQFF.

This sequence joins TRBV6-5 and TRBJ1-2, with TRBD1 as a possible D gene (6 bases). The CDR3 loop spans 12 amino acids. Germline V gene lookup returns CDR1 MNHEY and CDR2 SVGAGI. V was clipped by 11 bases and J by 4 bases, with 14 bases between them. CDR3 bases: TGTGCCGGCCAAGGGACAAGCTATGGCTACACCTTC. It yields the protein CAGQGTSYGYTF.

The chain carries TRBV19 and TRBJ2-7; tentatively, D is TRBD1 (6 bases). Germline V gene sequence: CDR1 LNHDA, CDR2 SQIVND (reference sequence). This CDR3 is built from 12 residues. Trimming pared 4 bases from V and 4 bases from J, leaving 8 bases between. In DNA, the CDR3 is TGTGCCAGTAGTACGCAGGGGTACGAGCAGTACTTC. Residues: CASSTQGYEQYF.

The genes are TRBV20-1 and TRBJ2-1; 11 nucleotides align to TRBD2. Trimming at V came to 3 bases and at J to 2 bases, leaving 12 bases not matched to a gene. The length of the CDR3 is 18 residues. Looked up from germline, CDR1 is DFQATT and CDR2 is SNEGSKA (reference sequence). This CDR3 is CSASWLAGGIRAYNEQFF. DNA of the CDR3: TGCAGTGCTAGTTGGCTAGCGGGAGGAATTCGCGCCTACAATGAGCAGTTCTTC.

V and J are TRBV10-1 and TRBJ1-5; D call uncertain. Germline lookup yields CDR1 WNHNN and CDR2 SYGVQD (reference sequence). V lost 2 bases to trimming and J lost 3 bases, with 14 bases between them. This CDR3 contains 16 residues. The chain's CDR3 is CASSEEAHLYNQPQHF. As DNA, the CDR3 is TGCGCCAGCAGTGAGGAGGCTCACCTGTACAATCAGCCCCAGCATTTT.

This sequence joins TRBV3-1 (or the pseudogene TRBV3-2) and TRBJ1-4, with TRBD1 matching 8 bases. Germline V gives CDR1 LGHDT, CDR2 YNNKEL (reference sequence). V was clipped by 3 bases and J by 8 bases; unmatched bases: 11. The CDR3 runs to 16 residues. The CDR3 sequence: CASSHVPGQVREKLFF. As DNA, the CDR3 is TGTGCCAGCAGCCACGTACCGGGACAGGTCCGGGAAAAACTGTTTTTT.

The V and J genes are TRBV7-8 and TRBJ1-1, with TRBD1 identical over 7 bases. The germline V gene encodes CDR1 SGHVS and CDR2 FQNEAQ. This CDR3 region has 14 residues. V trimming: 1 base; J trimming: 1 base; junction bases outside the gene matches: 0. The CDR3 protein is CASSLDRGNTEAFF. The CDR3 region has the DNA TGTGCCAGCAGCTTAGACAGGGGGAACACTGAAGCTTTCTTT.

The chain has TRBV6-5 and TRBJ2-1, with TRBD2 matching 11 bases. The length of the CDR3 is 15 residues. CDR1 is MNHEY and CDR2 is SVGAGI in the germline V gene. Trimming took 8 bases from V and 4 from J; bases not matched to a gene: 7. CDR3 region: CASCTGLAAYNEQFF. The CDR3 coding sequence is TGTGCCAGCTGTACGGGACTAGCGGCTTACAATGAGCAGTTCTTC.

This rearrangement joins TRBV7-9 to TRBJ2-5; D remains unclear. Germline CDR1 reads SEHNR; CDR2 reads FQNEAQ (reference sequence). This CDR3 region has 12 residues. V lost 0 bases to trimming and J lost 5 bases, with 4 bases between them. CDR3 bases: TGTGCCAGCAGCTTAGCCCCGGAGACCCAGTACTTC. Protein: CASSLAPETQYF.

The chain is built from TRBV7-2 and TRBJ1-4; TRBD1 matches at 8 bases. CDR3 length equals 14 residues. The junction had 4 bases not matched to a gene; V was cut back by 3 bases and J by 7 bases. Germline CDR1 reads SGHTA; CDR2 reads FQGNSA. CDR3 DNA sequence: TGTGCCAGCAGCTTGGCAGGGGGCTCTGAAAAACTGTTTTTT. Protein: CASSLAGGSEKLFF.

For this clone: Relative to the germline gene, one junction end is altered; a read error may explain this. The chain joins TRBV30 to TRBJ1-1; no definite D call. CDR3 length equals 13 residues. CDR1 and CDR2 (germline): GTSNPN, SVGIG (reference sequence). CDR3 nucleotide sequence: TGTGCCTGGAGTGTAGTTTCGGGTCAGAGTTCTCTCTTT. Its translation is CAWSVVSGQSSLF.

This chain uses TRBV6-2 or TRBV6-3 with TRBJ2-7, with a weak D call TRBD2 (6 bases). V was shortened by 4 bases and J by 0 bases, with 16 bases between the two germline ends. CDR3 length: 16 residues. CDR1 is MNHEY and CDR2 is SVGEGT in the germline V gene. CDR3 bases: TGTGCCAGCAGTTCCCCGCTCGGACTATACTCCTACGAGCAGTACTTC. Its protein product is CASSSPLGLYSYEQYF.

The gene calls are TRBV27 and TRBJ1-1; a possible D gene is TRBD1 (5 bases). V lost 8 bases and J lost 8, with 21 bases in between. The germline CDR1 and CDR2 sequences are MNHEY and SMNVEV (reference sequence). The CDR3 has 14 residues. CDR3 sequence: CASGPQGFQDEAFF. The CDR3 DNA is TGTGCCAGCGGACCCCAGGGATTTCAAGACGAAGCTTTCTTT.

The CDR3 DNA sequence: TGTGCCAGCAGTCGGGACAGAGCCCGGAACACTGAAGCTTTCTTT. Translated, it gives CASSRDRARNTEAFF. This chain uses TRBV2 with TRBJ1-1; 7 nucleotides align to TRBD1. V was clipped by 5 bases and J by 1 base; unmatched bases: 7. The CDR3 has 15 amino acids. The germline gives CDR1 SNHLY, CDR2 FYNNEI.

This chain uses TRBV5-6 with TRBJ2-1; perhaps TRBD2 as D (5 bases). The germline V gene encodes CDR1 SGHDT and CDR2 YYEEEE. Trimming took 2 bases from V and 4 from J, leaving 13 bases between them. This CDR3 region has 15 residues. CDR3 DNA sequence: TGTGCCAGCAGCTTCAGCGGAAGTACTTACAATGAGCAGTTCTTC. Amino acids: CASSFSGSTYNEQFF.

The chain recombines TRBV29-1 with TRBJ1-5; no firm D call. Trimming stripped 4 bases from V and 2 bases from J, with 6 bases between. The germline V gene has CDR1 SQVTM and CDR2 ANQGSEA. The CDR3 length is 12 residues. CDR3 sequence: CSVADGNQPQHF. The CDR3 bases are TGCAGCGTTGCAGACGGCAATCAGCCCCAGCATTTT.

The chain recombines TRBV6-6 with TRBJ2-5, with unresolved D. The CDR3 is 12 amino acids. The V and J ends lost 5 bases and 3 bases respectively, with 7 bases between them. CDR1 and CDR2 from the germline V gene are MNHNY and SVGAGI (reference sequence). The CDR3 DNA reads TGTGCCAGCAGTCCCTCGGAAGAGACCCAGTACTTC. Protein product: CASSPSEETQYF.

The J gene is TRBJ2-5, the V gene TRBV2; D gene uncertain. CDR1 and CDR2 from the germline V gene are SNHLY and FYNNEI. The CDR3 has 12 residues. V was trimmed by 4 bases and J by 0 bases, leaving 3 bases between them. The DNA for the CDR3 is TGTGCCAGCAGTGCATACCAAGAGACCCAGTACTTC. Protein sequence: CASSAYQETQYF.

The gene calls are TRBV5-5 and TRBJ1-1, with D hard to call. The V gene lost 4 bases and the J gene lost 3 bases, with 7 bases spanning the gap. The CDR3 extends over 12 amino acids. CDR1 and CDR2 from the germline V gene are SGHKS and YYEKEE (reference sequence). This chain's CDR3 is CASSRVDTEAFF. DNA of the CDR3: TGTGCCAGCAGCAGAGTGGACACTGAAGCTTTCTTT.

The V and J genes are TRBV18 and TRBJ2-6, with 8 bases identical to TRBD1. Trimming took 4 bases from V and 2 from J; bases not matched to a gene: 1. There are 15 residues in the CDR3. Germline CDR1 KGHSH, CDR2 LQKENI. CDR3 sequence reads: CASSQTGAGANVLTF. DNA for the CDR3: TGTGCCAGCTCACAGACAGGGGCTGGGGCCAACGTCCTGACTTTC. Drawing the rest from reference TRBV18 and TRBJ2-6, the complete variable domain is NAGVMQNPRHLVRRRGQEARLRCSPMKGHSHVYWYRQLPEEGLKFMVYLQKENIIDESGMPKERFSAEFPKEGPSILRIQQVVRGDSAAYFCASSQTGAGANVLTFGAGSRLTVL.

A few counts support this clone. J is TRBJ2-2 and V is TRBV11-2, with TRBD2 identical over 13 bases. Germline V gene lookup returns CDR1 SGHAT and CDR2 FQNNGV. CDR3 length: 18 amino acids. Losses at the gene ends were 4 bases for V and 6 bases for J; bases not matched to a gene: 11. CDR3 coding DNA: TGTGCCAGCAGCTCCCTCGGACTAGCGGGAGAGGGGGCCGGGGAGCTGTTTTTT. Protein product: CASSSLGLAGEGAGELFF. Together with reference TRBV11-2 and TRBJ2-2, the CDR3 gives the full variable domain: EAGVAQSPRYKIIEKRQSVAFWCNPISGHATLYWYQQILGQGPKLLIQFQNNGVVDDSQLPKDRFSAERLKGVDSTLKIQPAKLEDSAVYLCASSSLGLAGEGAGELFFGEGSRLTVL.

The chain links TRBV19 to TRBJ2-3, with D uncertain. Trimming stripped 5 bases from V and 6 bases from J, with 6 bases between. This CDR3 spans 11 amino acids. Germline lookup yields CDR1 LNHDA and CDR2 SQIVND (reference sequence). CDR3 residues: CASSFEDTQYF. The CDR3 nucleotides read TGTGCCAGTAGTTTTGAGGATACGCAGTATTTT.

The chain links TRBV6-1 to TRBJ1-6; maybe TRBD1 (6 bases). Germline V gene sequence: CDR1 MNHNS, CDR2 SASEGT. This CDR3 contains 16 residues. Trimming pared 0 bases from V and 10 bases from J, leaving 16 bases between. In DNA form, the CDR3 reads TGTGCCAGCAGTGAAGCCGCGCGGGCCAGGGGCTCACCCCTCCACTTT. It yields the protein CASSEAARARGSPLHF.

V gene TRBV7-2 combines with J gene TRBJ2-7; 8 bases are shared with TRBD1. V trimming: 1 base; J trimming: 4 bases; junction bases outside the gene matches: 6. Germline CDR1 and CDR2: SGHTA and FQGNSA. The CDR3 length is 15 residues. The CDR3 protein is CASSLGQGAIYEQYF. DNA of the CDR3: TGTGCCAGCAGCTTAGGGCAGGGGGCAATTTACGAGCAGTACTTC.

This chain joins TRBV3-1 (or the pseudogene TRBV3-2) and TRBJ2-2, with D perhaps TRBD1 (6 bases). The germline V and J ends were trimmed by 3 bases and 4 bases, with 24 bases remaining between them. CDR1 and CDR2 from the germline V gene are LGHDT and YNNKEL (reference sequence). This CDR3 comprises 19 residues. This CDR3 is CASSQGAKGRQIFTGELFF. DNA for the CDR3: TGTGCCAGCAGCCAGGGGGCGAAGGGGCGTCAAATATTCACCGGGGAGCTGTTTTTT.

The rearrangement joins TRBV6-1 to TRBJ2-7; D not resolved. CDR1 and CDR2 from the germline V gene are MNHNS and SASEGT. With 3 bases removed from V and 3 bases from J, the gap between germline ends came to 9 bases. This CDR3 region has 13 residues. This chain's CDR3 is CASSERYGYEQYF. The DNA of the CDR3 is TGTGCCAGCAGTGAGAGGTACGGCTACGAGCAGTACTTC.

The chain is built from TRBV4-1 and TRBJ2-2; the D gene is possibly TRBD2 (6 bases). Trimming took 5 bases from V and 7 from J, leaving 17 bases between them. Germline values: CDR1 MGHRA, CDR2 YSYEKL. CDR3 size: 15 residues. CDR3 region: CASSAGTPFFGELFF. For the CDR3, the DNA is TGCGCCAGCAGCGCCGGGACTCCCTTTTTCGGGGAGCTGTTTTTT.